Each of the 8 T cell receptor beta chains below was sequenced from the same sample in a study of identical twins. TCRdb analysed the 5' RACE reads with MiXCR anew, one entry per CDR3 protein. The table lists fewer than 550,000 distinct CDR3 sequences, roughly 15% of them singletons, with around 0.48% in the top ten. The same data also contributed to another study, on yellow fever vaccine responses in identical twins.

Material for sequencing was CD4+ T cells sorted from blood. The receptor source for this set is a woman aged 18-29 years in good health.

The V gene is TRBV4-1, the J gene TRBJ2-5, with 8 bases lining up with TRBD2. The CDR3 has 16 residues. The V and J ends lost 4 bases and 4 bases, in that order; junction bases with no gene match: 11. Germline V gives CDR1 MGHRA, CDR2 YSYEKL. CDR3 sequence (DNA): TGCGCCAGCAGCCTTAACGGGGGGGCCCAGGGAGAGACCCAGTACTTC. Translating gives CASSLNGGAQGETQYF.

This clonotype was found a few times. The chain joins TRBV2 to TRBJ2-5, with 10 bases lining up with TRBD2. V lost 9 bases and J lost 4; bases outside the gene matches: 5. The CDR3 has 13 residues. CDR1 SNHLY and CDR2 FYNNEI come from the germline V gene. This chain's CDR3 is CARRTSGTETQYF. The CDR3 region has the DNA TGTGCCAGAAGGACTAGCGGCACAGAGACCCAGTACTTC. The full variable domain, in which reference TRBV2 and TRBJ2-5 provide the parts outside the CDR3, is EPEVTQTPSHQVTQMGQEVILRCVPISNHLYFYWYRQILGQKVEFLVSFYNNEISEKSEIFDDQFSVERPDGSNFTLKIRSTKLEDSAMYFCARRTSGTETQYFGPGTRLLVL.

This clonotype was detected ten times or more. V is TRBV12-3 or TRBV12-4 and J is TRBJ2-7; weak D call: TRBD1 (5 bases). This CDR3 region has 13 residues. The V end was cut by 5 bases, the J end by 3 bases, with 11 bases between. The CDR3: CASSVGLHYEQYV. As DNA, the CDR3 is TGTGCCAGCAGTGTGGGGCTTCACTACGAGCAGTACGTC.

V gene TRBV3-1 combines with J gene TRBJ2-1; D may correspond to TRBD1 or TRBD2 (5 bases each). The V and J ends lost 4 bases and 2 bases respectively, with 18 bases between them. CDR1 LGHDT and CDR2 YNNKEL come from the germline V gene (reference sequence). This CDR3 is 17 amino acids long. Here the CDR3 reads CASSPQSGATPYNEQFF. CDR3 bases: TGTGCCAGCAGCCCCCAGTCCGGGGCGACCCCCTACAATGAGCAGTTCTTC.

The chain is built from TRBV7-9 and TRBJ2-7, with 9 nucleotides matching TRBD1. With V trimmed by 5 bases and J by 5 bases, 10 bases remained unmatched. Germline CDR1 SEHNR, CDR2 FQNEAQ (reference sequence). The CDR3 sequence is 15 residues long. The CDR3 sequence: CASSPTGTGRHEQYV. The CDR3 DNA follows: TGTGCCAGCAGCCCGACCGGGACAGGGCGGCACGAGCAGTACGTC.

The sample holds a few counts of this clonotype. The chain uses TRBV11-1 and TRBJ1-1; TRBD1 might be the D (5 bases). This CDR3 has 10 residues. In germline, CDR1 is SGHAT, CDR2 FQDESV (reference sequence). The V gene lost 5 bases and the J gene lost 8 bases, with 6 bases spanning the gap. DNA for the CDR3: TGTGCCAGCAGCGGACAAGAAGCTTTCTTT. This codes for CASSGQEAFF.

This clonotype was counted only a few times. V is TRBV12-3 or TRBV12-4 and J is TRBJ2-2; tentative D call: TRBD1 (6 bases). The CDR3 contains 15 residues. The ends were cut back, 6 bases at V and 4 bases at J, with 15 bases in the middle. CDR3: CASRPDRLLTGELFF. The CDR3 DNA reads as TGTGCCAGCAGGCCAGACAGGCTTCTCACCGGGGAGCTGTTTTTT.

There are a few counts of this clonotype. The J gene is TRBJ2-2, the V gene TRBV3-1; the match to TRBD1 covers 10 bases. The V and J ends lost 8 bases and 7 bases, in that order; junction bases with no gene match: 1. Germline V lookup: CDR1 LGHDT, CDR2 YNNKEL (reference sequence). The CDR3 runs to 12 residues. The CDR3 coding sequence is TGTGCCAGCGACAGGGGGCACGGGGAGCTGTTTTTT. Translation: CASDRGHGELFF.